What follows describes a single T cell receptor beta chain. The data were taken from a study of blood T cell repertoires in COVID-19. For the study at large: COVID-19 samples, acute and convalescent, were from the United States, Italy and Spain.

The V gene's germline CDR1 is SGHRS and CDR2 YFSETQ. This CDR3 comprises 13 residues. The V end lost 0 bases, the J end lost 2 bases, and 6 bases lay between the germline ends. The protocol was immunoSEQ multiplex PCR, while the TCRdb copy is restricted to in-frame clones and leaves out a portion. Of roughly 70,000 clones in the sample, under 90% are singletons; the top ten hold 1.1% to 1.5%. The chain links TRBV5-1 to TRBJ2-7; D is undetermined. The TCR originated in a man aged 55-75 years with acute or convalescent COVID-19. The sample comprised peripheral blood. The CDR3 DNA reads TGCGCCAGCAGCTTGGGTCTAACCTACGAGCAGTACTTC. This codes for CASSLGLTYEQYF.